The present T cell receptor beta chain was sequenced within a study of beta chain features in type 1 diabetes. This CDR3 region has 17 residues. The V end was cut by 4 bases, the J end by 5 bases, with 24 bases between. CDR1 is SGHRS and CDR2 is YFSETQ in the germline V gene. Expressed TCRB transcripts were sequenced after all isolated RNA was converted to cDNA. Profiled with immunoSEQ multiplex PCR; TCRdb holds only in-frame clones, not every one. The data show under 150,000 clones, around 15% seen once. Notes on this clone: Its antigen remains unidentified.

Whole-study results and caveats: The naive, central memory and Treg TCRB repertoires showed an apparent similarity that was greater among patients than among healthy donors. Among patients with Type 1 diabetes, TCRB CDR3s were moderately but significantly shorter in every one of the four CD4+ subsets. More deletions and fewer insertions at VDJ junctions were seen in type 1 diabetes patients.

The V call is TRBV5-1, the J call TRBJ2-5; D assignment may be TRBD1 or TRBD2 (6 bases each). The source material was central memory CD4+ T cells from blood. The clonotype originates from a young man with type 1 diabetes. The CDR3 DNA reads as TGCGCCAGCAGCCCCGACTCGGGATTCGGGGGCCTGGAGACCCAGTACTTC. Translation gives CASSPDSGFGGLETQYF. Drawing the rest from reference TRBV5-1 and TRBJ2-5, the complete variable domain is KAGVTQTPRYLIKTRGQQVTLSCSPISGHRSVSWYQQTPGQGLQFLFEYFSETQRNKGNFPGRFSGRQFSNSRSEMNVSTLELGDSALYLCASSPDSGFGGLETQYFGPGTRLLVL.